Below, 4 T cell receptor beta chains from the same sample are listed, as sequenced in a study of T cells in Graves' hyperthyroidism and ophthalmopathy. RNA transcripts gave rise to amplified TCR beta CDR3 regions. Researchers ran a first-round RT-PCR on the TCR CDR3 using the HTBI primer set. A single record per CDR3 protein comes from TCRdb applying MiXCR to the multiplex PCR reads. The profile shows some 370,000 distinct CDR3 sequences, more than 13% of them singletons. Sequenced input: blood. All receptors derive from a man between 45 and 60 years old with Graves' ophthalmopathy.

Ten or more counts support this clonotype. The V and J genes are TRBV3-1 and TRBJ1-5, with D maybe TRBD1 (5 bases). With 3 bases removed from V and 6 bases from J, the gap between germline ends came to 12 bases. Germline V gene lookup returns CDR1 LGHDT and CDR2 YNNKEL (reference sequence). The CDR3 sequence is 14 residues long. Here the CDR3 DNA reads TGTGCCAGCAGCCACGCAGGGACGGCTCAGCCCCAGCATTTT. Its protein is CASSHAGTAQPQHF.

There are many counts of this clonotype. The chain carries TRBV6-1 and TRBJ1-1; D remains unclear. This CDR3 has 15 amino acids. V lost 7 bases to trimming and J lost 0 bases, with 15 bases between them. The germline gives CDR1 MNHNS, CDR2 SASEGT. CDR3 nucleotide sequence: TGTGCCAGCACCCACAATCGGATGATGAACACTGAAGCTTTCTTT. Protein sequence: CASTHNRMMNTEAFF.

Ten or more counts support this clonotype. CDR3 residues: CASSLLRGDYYEQYF. CDR3 coding DNA: TGTGCCAGCAGCTTACTGCGGGGTGACTACTACGAGCAGTACTTC. The chain recombines TRBV11-2 with TRBJ2-7, with a tentative D call TRBD2 (6 bases). The CDR3 spans 15 residues. Looked up from germline, CDR1 is SGHAT and CDR2 is FQNNGV. Trimming shortened V by 2 bases and J by 3 bases, and 14 bases separated the two germline ends.

This clonotype has ten or more counts. V gene TRBV28 combines with J gene TRBJ2-7; the D gene is possibly TRBD1 (5 bases). The CDR3 is 14 amino acids. Germline V gene data show CDR1 as MDHEN and CDR2 as SYDVKM. V was trimmed by 5 bases and J by 4 bases, leaving 15 bases between them. CDR3 nucleotide sequence: TGTGCCAGCAGTCAACTCCAGGGTAGATACGAGCAGTACTTC. The encoded protein is CASSQLQGRYEQYF. The variable domain in full, with the rest retrieved from reference TRBV28 and TRBJ2-7, is DVKVTQSSRYLVKRTGEKVFLECVQDMDHENMFWYRQDPGLGLRLIYFSYDVKMKEKGDIPEGYSVSREKKERFSLILESASTNQTSMYLCASSQLQGRYEQYFGPGTRLTVT.